The clone carrying this TCR beta chain was recorded many times. The antigen is unknown. TCR beta CDR3 regions were amplified from RNA transcripts. HTBI primers drove first-round RT-PCR of the TCR CDR3. TCRdb re-derived calls from the multiplex PCR reads in MiXCR, one entry per CDR3 protein. The sample holds fewer than 500,000 distinct CDR3 sequences; about 13% are singletons and the top ten take roughly 20%. The record originates from a study of T cells in Graves' hyperthyroidism and ophthalmopathy. For the study at large: Staff took peripheral blood when the initial diagnosis was made, before any treatment began.

Between the trimmed V and J ends, which lost 1 base and 5 bases, there was a span of 15 bases. The CDR3 has 16 amino acids. Regarding the study as a whole: A model of 13 V-J pairs discriminated ophthalmopathy from stable hyperthyroidism. Before onset, ophthalmopathy was predicted by the model a median around 6 months earlier.

The rearrangement uses TRBV12-3 or TRBV12-4 and TRBJ1-5; D gene unclear. The sample taken for sequencing was blood. This clonotype was sampled from a man aged 30-40 years with Graves' hyperthyroidism that later progressed to Graves' ophthalmopathy. The CDR3 bases are TGTGCCAGCAGTTTAGGTCAGGACTATAGGTATCAGCCCCAGCATTTT. Translation gives CASSLGQDYRYQPQHF.